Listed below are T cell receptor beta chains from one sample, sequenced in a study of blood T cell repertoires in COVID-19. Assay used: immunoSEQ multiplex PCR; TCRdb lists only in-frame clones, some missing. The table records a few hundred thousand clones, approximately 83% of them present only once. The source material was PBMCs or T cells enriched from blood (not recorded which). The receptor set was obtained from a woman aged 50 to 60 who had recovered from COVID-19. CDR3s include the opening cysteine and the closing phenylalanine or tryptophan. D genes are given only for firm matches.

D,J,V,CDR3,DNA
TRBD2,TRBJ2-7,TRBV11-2,CASSLSGREYEQYF,TGTGCCAGCAGTTTAAGCGGGAGGGAATACGAGCAGTACTTC
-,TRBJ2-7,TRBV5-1,CASSEGKYEQYF,TGCGCCAGCAGCGAGGGAAAATACGAGCAGTACTTC
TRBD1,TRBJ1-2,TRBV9,CASSGVPGTGSLGYTF,TGTGCCAGCAGCGGCGTCCCCGGGACAGGGTCTCTCGGCTACACCTTC
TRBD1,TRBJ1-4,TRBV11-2,CASSLAARTGGTEKLFF,TGTGCCAGCAGCTTAGCCGCTCGGACAGGGGGCACTGAAAAACTGTTTTTT
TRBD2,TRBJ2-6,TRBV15,CATSRVGTRDAGANVLTF,TGTGCCACCAGCAGAGTTGGGACTAGGGATGCGGGGGCCAACGTCCTGACTTTC
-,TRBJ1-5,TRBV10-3,CAITREYSNQPQHF,TGTGCCATCACAAGAGAATATAGCAATCAGCCCCAGCATTTT
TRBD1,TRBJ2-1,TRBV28,CATQGTVNYNEQFF,TGTGCCACCCAGGGGACAGTGAACTACAATGAGCAGTTCTTC
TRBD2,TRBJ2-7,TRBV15,CATSRAGTSGYEQYF,TGTGCCACCAGCAGGGCGGGGACTAGCGGATACGAGCAGTACTTC
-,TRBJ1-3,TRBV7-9,CASSLLGGRVQAGNTIYF,TGTGCCAGCAGCTTATTAGGCGGTCGTGTACAGGCAGGAAACACCATATATTTT
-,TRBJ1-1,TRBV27,CASSLSWQTNTEAFF,TGTGCCAGCAGTTTATCGTGGCAGACAAACACTGAAGCTTTCTTT
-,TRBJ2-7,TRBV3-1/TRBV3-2,CASSQGRRGWGRYEQYF,TGTGCCAGCAGCCAAGGCCGCAGGGGTTGGGGGCGCTACGAGCAGTACTTC
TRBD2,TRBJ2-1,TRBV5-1,CASSLGPGGPRGEQFF,TGCGCCAGCAGCTTGGGCCCGGGAGGTCCCCGGGGGGAGCAGTTCTTC